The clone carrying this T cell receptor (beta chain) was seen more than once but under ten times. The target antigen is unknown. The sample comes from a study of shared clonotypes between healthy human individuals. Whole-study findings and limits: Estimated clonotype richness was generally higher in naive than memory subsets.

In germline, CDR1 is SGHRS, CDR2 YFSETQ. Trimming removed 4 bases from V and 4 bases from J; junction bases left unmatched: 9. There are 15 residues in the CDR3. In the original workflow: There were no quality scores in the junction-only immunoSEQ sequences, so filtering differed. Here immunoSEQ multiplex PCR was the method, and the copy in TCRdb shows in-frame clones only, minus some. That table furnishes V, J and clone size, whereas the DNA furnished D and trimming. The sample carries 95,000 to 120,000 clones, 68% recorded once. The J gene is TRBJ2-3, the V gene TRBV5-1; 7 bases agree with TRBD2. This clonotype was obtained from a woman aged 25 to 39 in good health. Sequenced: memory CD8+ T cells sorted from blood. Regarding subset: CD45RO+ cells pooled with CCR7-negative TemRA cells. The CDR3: CASSPPGGASDTQYF. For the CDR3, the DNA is TGCGCCAGCAGCCCTCCGGGGGGAGCCTCAGATACGCAGTATTTT.